These 15 T cell receptor beta chains originate from one sample sequenced in a study of blood T cells in healthy people across ages. Primers used in a second PCR of roughly 6 to 12 cycles were a sample-barcoded 5' primer and a J-beta primer mix. TCRdb fed the 5' RACE reads into MiXCR, producing one record per CDR3 protein. The sample holds some 710,000 distinct CDR3 sequences, about half seen once. The sample consisted of blood. These TCRs come from a man of 80 years or more in good health.

The chain couples TRBV11-3 to TRBJ2-3; 7 positions match TRBD2. V gave up 2 bases and J gave up 2 bases; unmatched junction bases: 7. Germline loops: CDR1 SGHNT, CDR2 YENEEA. The CDR3 has 16 residues. CDR3 loop: CASSLFSGDTTDTQYF. DNA for the CDR3: TGTGCCAGCAGCTTATTCAGCGGGGATACCACAGATACGCAGTATTTT.

This clonotype was observed at least ten times. The rearrangement joins TRBV29-1 to TRBJ2-1; TRBD2 matches at 9 bases. This CDR3 has 14 residues. J was trimmed by 4 bases and V by 4 bases; bases with no gene match: 5. The germline V gene has CDR1 SQVTM and CDR2 ANQGSEA. The CDR3 DNA reads TGCAGCGTTGCGGCCACTAGCGGGTACAATGAGCAGTTCTTC. It codes for CSVAATSGYNEQFF.

V is TRBV5-1 and J is TRBJ2-5, with 7 bases aligning to TRBD1. The closer fit of TRBJ2-7 to the DNA end suggests the J call may be wrong. Germline values: CDR1 SGHRS, CDR2 YFSETQ. The CDR3 totals 17 residues. In nucleotides, the CDR3 is TGCGCCAGCAGCTTGGGGGCAGGGGGTAATACCCTGTACGAGCAGTACTTC. Its translation is CASSLGAGGNTLYEQYF.

The chain carries TRBV14 and TRBJ2-4; no clear D gene. Germline CDR1 is SGHDN and CDR2 is FVKESK. V lost 1 base and J lost 11, with 12 bases in between. CDR3 size: 13 residues. CDR3 loop: CASSQAGGRVQYF. The DNA for the CDR3 is TGTGCCAGCAGCCAAGCGGGCGGTAGGGTTCAGTACTTC.

This rearrangement joins TRBV11-2 to TRBJ2-3; D perhaps matches TRBD1 (6 bases). The germline gives CDR1 SGHAT, CDR2 FQNNGV. Deletions cut 0 bases from V and 4 bases from J, with 11 bases between. This CDR3 spans 15 amino acids. CDR3 nucleotide sequence: TGTGCCAGCAGCTTAGAGTGGGGGCGCCCAGATACGCAGTATTTT. Its translation is CASSLEWGRPDTQYF.

This clonotype has only one observation. J is TRBJ2-7 and V is TRBV30; D unclear. The assigned J gene may be wrong: the sequence end matches TRBJ2-4 better. Per the germline V gene, CDR1 is GTSNPN and CDR2 is SVGIG (reference sequence). This CDR3 is built from 13 residues. The CDR3 nucleotides read TGTGCCTGGAGCCCCCAGTCGGGAAACATTCAGTACTTC. Amino acids: CAWSPQSGNIQYF.

V and J are TRBV15 and TRBJ2-1; D might be TRBD1 (6 bases). This CDR3 spans 15 amino acids. CDR1 and CDR2 (germline): LNHNV, YYDKDF (reference sequence). Trimming stripped 0 bases from V and 4 bases from J, with 10 bases between. The chain's CDR3 is CATSREQGSYNEQFF. CDR3 coding DNA: TGTGCCACCAGCAGAGAACAGGGTTCTTACAATGAGCAGTTCTTC.

The gene calls are TRBV4-2 and TRBJ1-3; D is unclear. V shed 4 bases and J shed 1 base, with 11 bases lying between them. The CDR3 is 15 residues long. Germline CDR1 is LGHNA and CDR2 is YNFKEQ. CDR3 loop: CASSLQGRSGNTIYF. CDR3 coding DNA: TGTGCCAGCAGCCTCCAAGGAAGGTCTGGAAACACCATATATTTT.

In its sample, this clonotype was seen a few times. CDR3 sequence reads: CATSREGTLYEQYF. The DNA for the CDR3 is TGTGCCACCAGCAGAGAGGGGACCCTCTACGAGCAGTACTTC. This chain links TRBV15 with TRBJ2-7; D may match TRBD1 or TRBD2 (5 bases each). V lost 0 bases and J lost 3, with 9 bases in between. Per the germline V gene, CDR1 is LNHNV and CDR2 is YYDKDF (reference sequence). This CDR3 has 14 amino acids.

The rearrangement joins TRBV7-2 to TRBJ2-1; the match to TRBD2 covers 14 bases. V was clipped by 5 bases and J by 9 bases; unmatched bases: 6. This CDR3 spans 15 amino acids. The germline V gene encodes CDR1 SGHTA and CDR2 FQGNSA. Here the CDR3 reads CASSLPGLAGGEQFF. CDR3 sequence (DNA): TGTGCCAGCAGCCTCCCAGGACTAGCGGGAGGTGAGCAGTTCTTC.

This clonotype was seen more than once but under ten times. V is TRBV11-2 and J is TRBJ2-3; 7 bases agree with TRBD2. The CDR3 sequence is 17 residues long. Germline V gene lookup returns CDR1 SGHAT and CDR2 FQNNGV. Unmatched junction bases numbered 12, after V lost 4 bases and J lost 2 bases. The CDR3 spells CASSSRASGSFTDTQYF. CDR3 sequence (DNA): TGTGCCAGCAGCTCAAGGGCTAGCGGTTCGTTCACAGATACGCAGTATTTT.

A few counts support this clonotype. The V and J genes are TRBV20-1 and TRBJ2-3; D perhaps matches TRBD1 (6 bases). V was pared by 0 bases and J by 6 bases, with 10 bases between. Germline values: CDR1 DFQATT, CDR2 SNEGSKA (reference sequence). The CDR3 is made up of 13 amino acids. CDR3 residues: CSARDPDRDTQYF. The CDR3 nucleotides are TGCAGTGCTAGAGACCCAGACAGGGATACGCAGTATTTT.

The chain has TRBV6-5 and TRBJ1-2, with D possibly TRBD1 on 6 matching bases. This CDR3 contains 15 residues. V lost 5 bases to trimming and J lost 0 bases, with 13 bases between them. Germline CDR1 reads MNHEY; CDR2 reads SVGAGI. The CDR3 coding sequence is TGTGCCAGCAGTCCCGGGGGGCGCGCTAACTATGGCTACACCTTC. This encodes CASSPGGRANYGYTF.

V is TRBV7-9 and J is TRBJ2-6; 8 bases agree with TRBD1. CDR1 and CDR2 (germline): SEHNR, FQNEAQ (reference sequence). J lost 1 base, V lost 5 bases, and 7 bases had no gene match. The CDR3 contains 17 residues. CDR3 in amino acids: CASSADRVPSGANVLTF. The CDR3 nucleotides are TGTGCCAGCAGCGCGGACAGGGTACCGTCTGGGGCCAACGTCCTGACTTTC.

Ten or more counts support this clonotype. This rearrangement joins TRBV6-2 or TRBV6-3 to TRBJ2-5; D is unclear. Looked up from germline, CDR1 is MNHEY and CDR2 is SVGEGT. V was pared by 2 bases and J by 4 bases, with 5 bases between. The CDR3 length is 12 residues. The CDR3 spells CASSYTPETQYF. CDR3 DNA: TGTGCCAGCAGTTACACTCCAGAGACCCAGTACTTC.